These 21 T cell receptor beta chains came from one sample sequenced in a study of cytomegalovirus exposure and HLA in healthy donors. Use of 60 Vbeta and 13 Jbeta primers characterized the PCR. Using immunoSEQ multiplex PCR, the repertoire was profiled, and TCRdb retains in-frame clones only, with some absent. The profile shows over 100,000 clones, 50% to 75% of them singletons. The sample taken for sequencing was PBMCs. The receptors originated from a woman aged 40 to 50 in good health and CMV-seropositive.

Concerning this clone itself: Relative to the germline gene, one junction end is altered; a read error may explain this. The chain employs TRBV7-7 and TRBJ2-1; D may be TRBD2 (6 bases). Germline assignment: CDR1 SSHAT and CDR2 FNYEAQ (reference sequence). CDR3 size: 13 residues. As DNA, the CDR3 is TGTGCTAGCAGCCCTAGGGGCGGGGATGAGCAGTTCTTC. Protein: CASSPRGGDEQFF.

CDR3 nucleotide sequence: TGCAGCGTTGACAGGGGGATGAACACCATATATTTT. Translating it yields CSVDRGMNTIYF. V is TRBV29-1 and J is TRBJ1-3, with TRBD1 matching over 7 bases. This CDR3 comprises 12 residues. The V gene's germline CDR1 is SQVTM and CDR2 ANQGSEA. Unmatched junction bases numbered 3, after V lost 3 bases and J lost 7 bases.

The chain links TRBV7-9 to TRBJ2-7; D possibly corresponds to TRBD1 (7 bases). The germline V and J ends were trimmed by 11 bases and 1 base, with 15 bases remaining between them. The CDR3 is made up of 13 amino acids. Germline V gene lookup returns CDR1 SEHNR and CDR2 FQNEAQ (reference sequence). The CDR3 region has the DNA TGTGCCGGGGGGACAGTAAAATCCTACGAGCAGTACTTC. This translates into CAGGTVKSYEQYF.

Written as DNA, the CDR3 is TGTGCCAGCAGCTTACGCAGGGGGGAGTGGGAGACCCAGTACTTC. Encoded protein: CASSLRRGEWETQYF. The chain couples TRBV7-2 to TRBJ2-5, with D perhaps matching TRBD1 (7 bases). In germline, CDR1 is SGHTA, CDR2 FQGNSA. The CDR3 has 15 amino acids. Between the trimmed V and J ends, which lost 2 bases and 5 bases, there was a span of 15 bases. The variable domain in full, with the rest retrieved from reference TRBV7-2 and TRBJ2-5, is GAGVSQSPSNKVTEKGKDVELRCDPISGHTALYWYRQSLGQGLEFLIYFQGNSAPDKSGLPSDRFSAERTGGSVSTLTIQRTQQEDSAVYLCASSLRRGEWETQYFGPGTRLLVL.

This clone was detected a few times. The chain combines TRBV9 with TRBJ2-7; D uncertain. V lost 3 bases to trimming and J lost 2 bases, with 15 bases between them. Per the germline V gene, CDR1 is SGDLS and CDR2 is YYNGEE. The CDR3 has 15 amino acids. In DNA form, the CDR3 reads TGTGCCAGCAGCGCCGAGTTGGTCAGCGCCTACGAGCAGTACTTC. Amino acid sequence: CASSAELVSAYEQYF.

This clone was counted a few times. The rearrangement uses TRBV7-9 and TRBJ2-1, with 7 bases fitting TRBD2. CDR1 is SEHNR, CDR2 FQNEAQ, per germline (reference sequence). Trimming at V came to 0 bases and at J to 5 bases, leaving 13 bases not matched to a gene. The CDR3 has 18 residues. Written as DNA, the CDR3 is TGTGCCAGCAGCTTAGCGCTCCAGGGTTGGGGGGGAGACAATGAGCAGTTCTTC. Translated: CASSLALQGWGGDNEQFF.

This clone appeared a few times. The V and J genes are TRBV9 and TRBJ1-5; weak D call: TRBD1 (6 bases). Germline CDR1 is SGDLS and CDR2 is YYNGEE. This CDR3 has 17 amino acids. The V end lost 3 bases, the J end lost 7 bases, and 23 bases lay between the germline ends. CDR3 loop: CASSDGEWGGARQPQHF. The CDR3 coding sequence is TGTGCCAGCAGCGATGGTGAATGGGGGGGGGCTAGACAGCCCCAGCATTTT.

The J gene is TRBJ1-1, the V gene TRBV14; D may be TRBD1 (6 bases). The ends were cut back, 6 bases at V and 7 bases at J, with 15 bases in the middle. Germline V gives CDR1 SGHDN, CDR2 FVKESK. This CDR3 contains 13 residues. In nucleotides, the CDR3 is TGTGCCAGCAGAGATACAGGGAGGGTTGAAGCTTTCTTT. Protein sequence: CASRDTGRVEAFF.

The chain has TRBV6-1 and TRBJ1-2; a weak D match, TRBD1 (5 bases). Deletions cut 6 bases from V and 5 bases from J, with 10 bases between. Germline V gives CDR1 MNHNS, CDR2 SASEGT. The CDR3 extends over 12 amino acids. CDR3 sequence: CASRLTGYGYTF. As DNA, the CDR3 is TGTGCCAGCAGACTAACAGGTTATGGCTACACCTTC.

The J gene is TRBJ2-7, the V gene TRBV6-5; 8 positions match TRBD1. This CDR3 region has 12 residues. With V trimmed by 5 bases and J by 7 bases, 4 bases remained unmatched. Germline CDR1 MNHEY, CDR2 SVGAGI. CDR3 sequence (DNA): TGTGCCAGCAGTCAGGGGGCGAGGGAGCAGTACTTC. This translates into CASSQGAREQYF.

This chain links TRBV5-6 with TRBJ2-7; possibly TRBD2 for D (6 bases). The CDR3 has 17 residues. V was cut by 5 bases and J by 0 bases, with 21 bases left in between. Germline-derived CDR1 and CDR2 are SGHDT and YYEEEE. DNA of the CDR3: TGTGCCAGCAGGCACGGGGGTAGGACGCGCGCCTCCTACGAGCAGTACTTC. Translated, it gives CASRHGGRTRASYEQYF. The full variable domain, in which reference TRBV5-6 and TRBJ2-7 provide the parts outside the CDR3, is DAGVTQSPTHLIKTRGQQVTLRCSPKSGHDTVSWYQQALGQGPQFIFQYYEEEERQRGNFPDRFSGHQFPNYSSELNVNALLLGDSALYLCASRHGGRTRASYEQYFGPGTRLTVT.

The J gene is TRBJ2-1, the V gene TRBV5-6, with 10 nucleotides matching TRBD1. V shed 4 bases, J shed 5 bases, and the junction held 6 bases outside the gene matches. This CDR3 is built from 15 residues. Germline V lookup: CDR1 SGHDT, CDR2 YYEEEE. The DNA for the CDR3 is TGTGCCAGCAGCCGTCGGACAGGGGGGGACAATGAGCAGTTCTTC. Protein: CASSRRTGGDNEQFF.

The chain uses TRBV27 and TRBJ2-3; tentative D call: TRBD2 (6 bases). This CDR3 contains 16 residues. From germline, CDR1 is MNHEY and CDR2 SMNVEV (reference sequence). Between the trimmed V and J ends, which lost 5 bases and 4 bases, there was a span of 19 bases. The CDR3 here is CASSPHRGSGADTQYF. The CDR3 coding sequence is TGTGCCAGCAGTCCTCATCGGGGTAGCGGCGCAGATACGCAGTATTTT.

DNA of the CDR3: TGTGCCAGCAGCTCATTTAGCGGGAGAGATACGCAGTATTTT. Translated: CASSSFSGRDTQYF. The chain recombines TRBV11-1 with TRBJ2-3; 9 nucleotides agree with TRBD2. The CDR3 is made up of 14 amino acids. Germline V gives CDR1 SGHAT, CDR2 FQDESV (reference sequence). Unmatched junction bases numbered 4, after V lost 4 bases and J lost 5 bases.

The rearrangement uses TRBV5-1 and TRBJ2-3; the D gene is possibly TRBD2 (5 bases). The V end was cut by 4 bases, the J end by 6 bases, with 12 bases between. Germline V gives CDR1 SGHRS, CDR2 YFSETQ. The CDR3 is made up of 13 amino acids. In DNA form, the CDR3 reads TGCGCCAGCAGCCTAGCTTTTGATGATACGCAGTATTTT. Its protein is CASSLAFDDTQYF.

The chain employs TRBV19 and TRBJ1-2; a weak D match, TRBD1 (5 bases). Germline V gene lookup returns CDR1 LNHDA and CDR2 SQIVND (reference sequence). V lost 1 base and J lost 5, with 14 bases in between. The CDR3 contains 15 residues. In DNA form, the CDR3 reads TGTGCCAGTAGTATAGTCCTGGGGCGAGATTATGGCTACACCTTC. This encodes CASSIVLGRDYGYTF.

V gene TRBV10-3 combines with J gene TRBJ1-1; 9 positions match TRBD1. The germline gives CDR1 ENHRY, CDR2 SYGVKD. J was trimmed by 7 bases and V by 3 bases; bases with no gene match: 6. CDR3 length: 14 residues. CDR3 in DNA: TGTGCCATCAGTGAAAGGGGACAGGGTGATGAAGCTTTCTTT. It encodes CAISERGQGDEAFF.

The rearrangement uses TRBV5-1 and TRBJ1-1; 7 positions match TRBD1. V was clipped by 0 bases and J by 0 bases; unmatched bases: 5. This CDR3 spans 16 amino acids. CDR1 SGHRS and CDR2 YFSETQ come from the germline V gene. The CDR3 spells CASSLGQGGLNTEAFF. The CDR3 DNA sequence: TGCGCCAGCAGCTTGGGGCAGGGGGGTCTGAACACTGAAGCTTTCTTT.

The genes are TRBV18 and TRBJ2-7; 7 bases are a match to TRBD1. Germline V gives CDR1 KGHSH, CDR2 LQKENI. The CDR3 contains 15 residues. Trimming at V came to 5 bases and at J to 3 bases, leaving 10 bases not matched to a gene. CDR3: CASSSGQAPIYEQYF. The CDR3 DNA is TGTGCCAGCTCAAGCGGACAGGCGCCTATCTACGAGCAGTACTTC.

The chain employs TRBV5-1 and TRBJ1-2; 10 bases match TRBD1. The CDR3 totals 14 residues. Germline CDR1 reads SGHRS; CDR2 reads YFSETQ. V dropped 5 bases and J dropped 5; count of bases not matched to a gene: 6. CDR3 bases: TGCGCCAGCAGTTTTGGACAGGGGGAGTATGGCTACACCTTC. This translates into CASSFGQGEYGYTF.

The table lists this clone with a few counts. The chain combines TRBV30 with TRBJ1-5, with D unclear. From germline, CDR1 is GTSNPN and CDR2 SVGIG (reference sequence). Trimming removed 2 bases from V and 7 bases from J, with 6 bases in between. The CDR3 loop spans 11 amino acids. The CDR3 nucleotides are TGTGCCTGGAGTAGCGGGCAGCCCCAGCATTTT. Encoded protein: CAWSSGQPQHF.